This paragraph reports one T cell receptor beta chain. No antigen is known for it. The data derive from a study of beta chain features in type 1 diabetes. As for the study in general: Healthy donors and patients had similar age, gender and cell yields.

Findings and caveats of the study: Type 1 diabetes patients had VDJ junctions that carried fewer insertions and more deletions. TCRB CDR3 length was moderately but significantly reduced in all four CD4+ subsets of Type 1 diabetes patients.

cDNA synthesis used the whole RNA isolate, giving expressed TCRB sequences. An average of about 3.57 million reads was obtained for naive, central memory and regulatory T cell samples. Profiling relied on immunoSEQ multiplex PCR, and the TCRdb table lists in-frame clones only, not all of them. The sample consists of around 110,000 clones, roughly 15% of them appearing once. V lost 7 bases and J lost 1; bases outside the gene matches: 3. There are 12 residues in the CDR3. Germline lookup yields CDR1 GTSNPN and CDR2 SVGIG (reference sequence). V is TRBV30 and J is TRBJ1-2, with TRBD1 matching 7 bases. Material: central memory CD4+ T cells from blood. This receptor was identified in a man aged 30 to 39 with type 1 diabetes. As DNA, the CDR3 is TGTGCCTTGACAGGGATTAACTATGGCTACACCTTC. This encodes CALTGINYGYTF.